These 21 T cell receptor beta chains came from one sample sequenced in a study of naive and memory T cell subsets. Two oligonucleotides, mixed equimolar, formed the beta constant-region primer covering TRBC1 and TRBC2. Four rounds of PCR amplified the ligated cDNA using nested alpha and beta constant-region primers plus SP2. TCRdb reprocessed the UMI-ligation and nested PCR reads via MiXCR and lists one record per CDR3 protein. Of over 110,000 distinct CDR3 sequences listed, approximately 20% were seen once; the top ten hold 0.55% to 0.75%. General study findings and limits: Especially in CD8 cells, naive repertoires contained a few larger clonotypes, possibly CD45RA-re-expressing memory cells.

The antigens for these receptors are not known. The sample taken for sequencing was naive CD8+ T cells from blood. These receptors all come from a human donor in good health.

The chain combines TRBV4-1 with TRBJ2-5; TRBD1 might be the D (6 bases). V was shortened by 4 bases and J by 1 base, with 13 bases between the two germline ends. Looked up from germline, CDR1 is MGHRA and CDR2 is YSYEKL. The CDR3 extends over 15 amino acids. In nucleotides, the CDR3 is TGCGCCAGCAGCCGAACAGGGTTGGTCCAAGAGACCCAGTACTTC. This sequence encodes CASSRTGLVQETQYF.

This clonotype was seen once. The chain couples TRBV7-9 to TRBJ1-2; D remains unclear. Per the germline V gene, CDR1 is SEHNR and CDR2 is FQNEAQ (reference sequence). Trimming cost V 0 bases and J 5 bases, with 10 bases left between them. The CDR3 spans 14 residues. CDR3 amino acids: CASSLAAAVYGYTF. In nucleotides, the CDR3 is TGTGCCAGCAGCTTAGCGGCGGCAGTTTATGGCTACACCTTC.

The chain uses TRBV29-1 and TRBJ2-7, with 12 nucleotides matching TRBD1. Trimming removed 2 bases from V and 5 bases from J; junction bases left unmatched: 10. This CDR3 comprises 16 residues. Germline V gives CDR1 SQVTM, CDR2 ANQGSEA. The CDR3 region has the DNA TGCAGCGTTGAAACCGGGACAGGGGGCCTCCGGGACGAGCAGTACTTC. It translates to CSVETGTGGLRDEQYF.

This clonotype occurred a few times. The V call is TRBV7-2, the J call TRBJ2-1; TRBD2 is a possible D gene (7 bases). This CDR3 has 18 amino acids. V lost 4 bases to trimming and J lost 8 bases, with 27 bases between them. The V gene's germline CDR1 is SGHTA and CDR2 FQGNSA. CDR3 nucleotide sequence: TGTGCCAGCAGCTCCCGAGGGGGGGGTACTAGATTAAGGGATGAGCAGTTCTTC. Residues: CASSSRGGGTRLRDEQFF.

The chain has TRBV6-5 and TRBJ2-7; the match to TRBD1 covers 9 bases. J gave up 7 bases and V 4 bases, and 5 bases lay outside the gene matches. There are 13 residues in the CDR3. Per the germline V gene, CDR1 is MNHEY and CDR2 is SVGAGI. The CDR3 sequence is CASSFTGGAEQYF. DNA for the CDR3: TGTGCCAGCAGTTTCACAGGGGGCGCAGAGCAGTACTTC.

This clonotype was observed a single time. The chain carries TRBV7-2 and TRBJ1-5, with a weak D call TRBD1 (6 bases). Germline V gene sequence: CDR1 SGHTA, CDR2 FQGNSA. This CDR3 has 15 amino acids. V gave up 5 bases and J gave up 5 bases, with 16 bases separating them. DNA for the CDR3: TGTGCCAGCAGCGTACCAAGACAGGCCTATCAGCCCCAGCATTTT. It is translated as CASSVPRQAYQPQHF.

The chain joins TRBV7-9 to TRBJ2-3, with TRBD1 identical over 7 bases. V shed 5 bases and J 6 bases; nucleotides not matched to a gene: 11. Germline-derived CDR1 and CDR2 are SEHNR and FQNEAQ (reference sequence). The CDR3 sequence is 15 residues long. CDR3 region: CASSPPRRGPDTQYF. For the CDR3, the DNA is TGTGCCAGCAGCCCCCCCCGAAGGGGGCCGGATACGCAGTATTTT.

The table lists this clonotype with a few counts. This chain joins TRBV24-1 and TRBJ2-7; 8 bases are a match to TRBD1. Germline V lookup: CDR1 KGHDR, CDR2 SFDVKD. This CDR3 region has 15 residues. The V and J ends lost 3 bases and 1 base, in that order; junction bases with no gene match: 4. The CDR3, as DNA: TGTGCCACCAGTGATCCCCGGGACAGGTCCTACGAGCAGTACTTC. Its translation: CATSDPRDRSYEQYF.

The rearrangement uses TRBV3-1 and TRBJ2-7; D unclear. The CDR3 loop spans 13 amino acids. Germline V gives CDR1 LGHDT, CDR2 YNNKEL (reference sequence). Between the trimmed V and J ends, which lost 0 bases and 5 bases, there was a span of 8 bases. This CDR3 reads CASSQDLEDEQYF. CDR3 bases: TGTGCCAGCAGCCAAGATCTCGAGGACGAGCAGTACTTC.

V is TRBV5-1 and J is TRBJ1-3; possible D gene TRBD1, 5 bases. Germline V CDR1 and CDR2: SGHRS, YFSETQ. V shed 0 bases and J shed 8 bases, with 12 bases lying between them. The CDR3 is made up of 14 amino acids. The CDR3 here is CASSLESQGDTIYF. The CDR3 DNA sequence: TGCGCCAGCAGCTTGGAGTCGCAGGGAGACACCATATATTTT.

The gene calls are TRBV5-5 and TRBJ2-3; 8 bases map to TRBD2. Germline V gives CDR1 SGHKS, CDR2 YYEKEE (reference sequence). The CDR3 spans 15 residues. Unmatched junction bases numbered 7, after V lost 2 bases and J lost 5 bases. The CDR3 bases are TGTGCCAGCAGCTTTATGGCGGGAGGTGGAGATACGCAGTATTTT. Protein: CASSFMAGGGDTQYF.

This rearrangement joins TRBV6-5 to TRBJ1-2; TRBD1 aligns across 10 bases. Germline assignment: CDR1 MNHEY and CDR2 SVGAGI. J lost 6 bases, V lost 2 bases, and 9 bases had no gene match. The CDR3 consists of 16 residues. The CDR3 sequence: CASSYIGTGDRDGYTF. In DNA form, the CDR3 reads TGTGCCAGCAGTTACATTGGGACAGGGGACCGTGATGGCTACACCTTC.

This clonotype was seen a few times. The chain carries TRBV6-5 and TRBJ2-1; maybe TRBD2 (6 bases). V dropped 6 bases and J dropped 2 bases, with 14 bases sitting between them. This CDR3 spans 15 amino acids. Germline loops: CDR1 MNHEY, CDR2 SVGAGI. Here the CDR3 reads CASSPGSDPYNEQFF. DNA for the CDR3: TGTGCCAGCAGCCCCGGGAGTGATCCCTACAATGAGCAGTTCTTC.

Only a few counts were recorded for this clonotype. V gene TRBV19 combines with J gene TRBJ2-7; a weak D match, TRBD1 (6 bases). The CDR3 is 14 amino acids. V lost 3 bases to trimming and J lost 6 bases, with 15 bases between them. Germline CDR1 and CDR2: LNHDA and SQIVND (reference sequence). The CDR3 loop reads CASSITRGGGEQYF. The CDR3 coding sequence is TGTGCCAGTAGTATTACCAGGGGTGGAGGCGAGCAGTACTTC.

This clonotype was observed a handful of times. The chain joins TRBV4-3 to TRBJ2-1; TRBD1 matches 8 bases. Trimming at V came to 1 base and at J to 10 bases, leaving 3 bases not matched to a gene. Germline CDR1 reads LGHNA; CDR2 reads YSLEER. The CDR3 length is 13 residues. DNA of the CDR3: TGCGCCAGCAGCCAAGGGACAGGGTGGGAGCAGTTCTTC. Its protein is CASSQGTGWEQFF.

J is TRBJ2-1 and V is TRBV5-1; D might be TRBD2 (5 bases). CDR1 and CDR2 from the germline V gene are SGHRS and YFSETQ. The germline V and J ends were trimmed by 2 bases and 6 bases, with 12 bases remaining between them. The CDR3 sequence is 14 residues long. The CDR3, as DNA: TGCGCCAGCAGCTTTGGAGGTTTCGGCAATGAGCAGTTCTTC. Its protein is CASSFGGFGNEQFF.

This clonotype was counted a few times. DNA for the CDR3: TGTGCCAGCAGCGGGGGCGGGGTGAATCAGCCCCAGCATTTT. This encodes CASSGGGVNQPQHF. This rearrangement joins TRBV7-9 to TRBJ1-5, with D perhaps TRBD1 (6 bases). The CDR3 loop spans 14 amino acids. The V end was cut by 5 bases, the J end by 4 bases, with 12 bases between. Germline-derived CDR1 and CDR2 are SEHNR and FQNEAQ (reference sequence).

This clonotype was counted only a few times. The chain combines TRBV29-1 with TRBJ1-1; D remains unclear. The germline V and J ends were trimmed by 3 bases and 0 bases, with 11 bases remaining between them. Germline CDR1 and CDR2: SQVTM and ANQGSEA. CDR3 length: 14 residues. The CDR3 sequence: CSVDAGTLNTEAFF. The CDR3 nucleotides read TGCAGCGTTGATGCAGGAACCTTGAACACTGAAGCTTTCTTT.

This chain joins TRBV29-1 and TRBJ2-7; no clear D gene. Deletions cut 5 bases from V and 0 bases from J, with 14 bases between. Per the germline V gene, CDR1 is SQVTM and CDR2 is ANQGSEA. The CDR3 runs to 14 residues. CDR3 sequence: CSVTFDSNSYEQYF. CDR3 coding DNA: TGCAGCGTTACTTTCGACTCGAACTCCTACGAGCAGTACTTC.

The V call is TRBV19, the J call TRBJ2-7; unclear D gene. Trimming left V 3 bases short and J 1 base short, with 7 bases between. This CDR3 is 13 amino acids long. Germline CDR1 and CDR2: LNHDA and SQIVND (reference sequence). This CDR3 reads CASSIWGSYEQYF. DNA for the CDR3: TGTGCCAGTAGTATCTGGGGATCCTACGAGCAGTACTTC.

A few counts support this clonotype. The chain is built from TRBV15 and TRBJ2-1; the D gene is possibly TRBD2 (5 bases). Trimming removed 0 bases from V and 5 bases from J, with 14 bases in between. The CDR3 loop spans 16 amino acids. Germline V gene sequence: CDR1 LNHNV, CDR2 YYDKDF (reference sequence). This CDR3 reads CATSRDWAGINNEQFF. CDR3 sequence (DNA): TGTGCCACCAGCAGAGATTGGGCGGGCATCAACAATGAGCAGTTCTTC.